This T cell receptor (beta chain) was identified in a study of CD8 T cells in Susac syndrome. The diagnostic criteria were recently defined, and patients with Susac syndrome met them for definite or probable disease. When the RNA was reverse transcribed, random hexamers were used with an input of about 0.5 to 1 ug. TCRdb re-analysed the immunoSEQ multiplex PCR reads in MiXCR, keeping a single row per CDR3 protein. The sample carries about 85,000 distinct CDR3 sequences, 95% recorded once. The CDR3 has 14 residues. Trimming stripped 5 bases from V and 0 bases from J, with 10 bases between. Germline loops: CDR1 SGHVS, CDR2 FQNEAQ.

This sequence joins TRBV7-8 and TRBJ1-1; D remains unclear. Sequencing was performed on CD8+ T cells from PBMCs. The clonotype originates from a human donor with Susac syndrome. The CDR3 DNA sequence: TGTGCCAGCAGCCCTCTTGCTGTGAACACTGAAGCTTTCTTT. It codes for CASSPLAVNTEAFF.